The TCR beta chain under discussion was sequenced for a study of beta chain features in type 1 diabetes. Study outcomes and limitations: For patients, the naive, central memory and Treg TCRB repertoires appeared more alike than for healthy donors.

Isolation of CD4+ naive, central memory, regulatory and stem cell-like memory cells was achieved by sorting via CD45RO/CCR7/CD25/CD127/CD95/CD27. Isolated RNA was reverse transcribed in full, so expressed TCRB transcripts were sequenced. Assay used: immunoSEQ multiplex PCR; TCRdb lists only in-frame clones, some missing. The sample yields 310,000 or so clones, roughly 8% seen once. The CDR3 totals 16 residues. The germline gives CDR1 SQVTM, CDR2 ANQGSEA. J was trimmed by 2 bases and V by 6 bases; bases with no gene match: 8. Only a few counts were recorded for this clone. The antigen remains unidentified.

The receptor was derived from a woman under 30 in good health. The rearrangement links TRBV29-1 to TRBJ2-3, with 13 bases fitting TRBD2. The sequencing input was central memory CD4+ T cells from blood. For the CDR3, the DNA is TGCAGCGTCGCAACTAGCGGGAGGGGTTACACAGATACGCAGTATTTT. The encoded protein is CSVATSGRGYTDTQYF.